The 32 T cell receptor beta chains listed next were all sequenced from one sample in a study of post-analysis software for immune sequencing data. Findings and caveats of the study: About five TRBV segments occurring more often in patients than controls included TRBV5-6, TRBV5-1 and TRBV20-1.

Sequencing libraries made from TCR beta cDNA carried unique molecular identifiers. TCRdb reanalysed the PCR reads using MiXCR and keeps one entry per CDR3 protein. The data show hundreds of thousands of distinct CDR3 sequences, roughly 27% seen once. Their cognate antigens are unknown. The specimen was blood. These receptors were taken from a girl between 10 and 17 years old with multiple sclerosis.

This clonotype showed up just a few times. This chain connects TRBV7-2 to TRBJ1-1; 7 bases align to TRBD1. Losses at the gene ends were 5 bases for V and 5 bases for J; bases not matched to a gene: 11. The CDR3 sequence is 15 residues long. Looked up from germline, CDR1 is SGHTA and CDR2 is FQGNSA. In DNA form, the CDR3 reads TGTGCCAGCAGCCTACAACAGGGGATTGGGACTGAAGCTTTCTTT. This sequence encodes CASSLQQGIGTEAFF.

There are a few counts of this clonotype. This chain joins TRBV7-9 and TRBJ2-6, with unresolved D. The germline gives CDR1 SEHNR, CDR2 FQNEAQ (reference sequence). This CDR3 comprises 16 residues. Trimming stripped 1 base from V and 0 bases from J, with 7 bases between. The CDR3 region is CASSLGGHSGANVLTF. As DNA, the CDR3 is TGTGCCAGCAGCTTAGGTGGGCACTCTGGGGCCAACGTCCTGACTTTC.

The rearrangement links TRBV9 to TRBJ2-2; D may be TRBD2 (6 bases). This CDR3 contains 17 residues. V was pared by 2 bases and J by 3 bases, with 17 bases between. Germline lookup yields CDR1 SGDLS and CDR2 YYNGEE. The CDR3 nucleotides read TGTGCCAGCAGCGTGGGGACTCATAGGGTGTACACCGGGGAGCTGTTTTTT. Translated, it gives CASSVGTHRVYTGELFF.

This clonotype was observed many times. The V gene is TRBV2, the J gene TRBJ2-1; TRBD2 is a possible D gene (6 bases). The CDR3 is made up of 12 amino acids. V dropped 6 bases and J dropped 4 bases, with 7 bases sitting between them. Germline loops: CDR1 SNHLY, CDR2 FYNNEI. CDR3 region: CASSGGYNEQFF. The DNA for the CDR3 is TGTGCCAGCAGCGGGGGATACAATGAGCAGTTCTTC.

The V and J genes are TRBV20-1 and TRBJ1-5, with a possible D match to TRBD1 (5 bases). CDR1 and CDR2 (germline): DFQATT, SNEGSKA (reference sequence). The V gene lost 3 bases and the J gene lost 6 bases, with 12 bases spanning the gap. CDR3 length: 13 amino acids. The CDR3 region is CSASQGRGQPQHF. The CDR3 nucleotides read TGCAGTGCTAGTCAGGGAAGGGGTCAGCCCCAGCATTTT.

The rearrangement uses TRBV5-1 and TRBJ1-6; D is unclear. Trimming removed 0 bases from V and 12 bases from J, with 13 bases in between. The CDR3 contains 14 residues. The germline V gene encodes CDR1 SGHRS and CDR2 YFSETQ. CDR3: CASSLDGFLGPLHF. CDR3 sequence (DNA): TGCGCCAGCAGCTTGGACGGCTTCTTAGGACCCCTCCACTTT. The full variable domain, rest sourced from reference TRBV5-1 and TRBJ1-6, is KAGVTQTPRYLIKTRGQQVTLSCSPISGHRSVSWYQQTPGQGLQFLFEYFSETQRNKGNFPGRFSGRQFSNSRSEMNVSTLELGDSALYLCASSLDGFLGPLHFGNGTRLTVT.

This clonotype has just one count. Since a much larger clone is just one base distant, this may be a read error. CDR3 residues: CASSLGTGYSNKKLFF. The CDR3 DNA sequence: TGTGCCAGCAGCTTAGGGACAGGGTACAGTAATAAAAAACTGTTTTTT. V and J are TRBV7-2 and TRBJ1-4; 8 bases are a match to TRBD1. Germline lookup yields CDR1 SGHTA and CDR2 FQGNSA. CDR3 size: 16 residues.

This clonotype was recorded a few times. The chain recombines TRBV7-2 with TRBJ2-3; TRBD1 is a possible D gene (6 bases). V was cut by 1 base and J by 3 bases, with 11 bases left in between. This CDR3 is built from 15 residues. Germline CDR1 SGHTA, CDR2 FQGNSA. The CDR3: CASSLGPGETDTQYF. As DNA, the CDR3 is TGTGCCAGCAGCTTAGGTCCAGGGGAAACAGATACGCAGTATTTT.

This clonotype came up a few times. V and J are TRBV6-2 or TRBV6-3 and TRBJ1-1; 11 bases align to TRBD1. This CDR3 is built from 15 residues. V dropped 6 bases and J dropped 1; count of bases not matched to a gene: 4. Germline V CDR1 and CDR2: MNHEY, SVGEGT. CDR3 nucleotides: TGTGCCAGCAGGGACAGGGGGCGCGGGAACACTGAAGCTTTCTTT. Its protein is CASRDRGRGNTEAFF.

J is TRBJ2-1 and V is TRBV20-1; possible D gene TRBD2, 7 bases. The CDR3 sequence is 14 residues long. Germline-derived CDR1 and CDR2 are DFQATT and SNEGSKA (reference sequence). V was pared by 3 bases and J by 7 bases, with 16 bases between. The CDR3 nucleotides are TGCAGTGCTAGTAAGGGACGGGGGGCTAATGAGCAGTTCTTC. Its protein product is CSASKGRGANEQFF.

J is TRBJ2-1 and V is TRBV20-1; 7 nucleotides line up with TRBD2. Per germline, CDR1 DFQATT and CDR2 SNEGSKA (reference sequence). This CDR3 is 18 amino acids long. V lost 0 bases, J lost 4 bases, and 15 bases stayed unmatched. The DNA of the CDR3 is TGCAGTGCTAGAGATGATACCACCCCGCGGGGGACTTACAATGAGCAGTTCTTC. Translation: CSARDDTTPRGTYNEQFF.

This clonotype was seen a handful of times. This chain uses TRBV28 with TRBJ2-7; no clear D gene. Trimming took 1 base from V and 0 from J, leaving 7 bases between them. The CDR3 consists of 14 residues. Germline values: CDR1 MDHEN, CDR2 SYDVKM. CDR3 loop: CASSLYGSSYEQYF. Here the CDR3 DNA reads TGTGCCAGCAGTTTATATGGCAGCTCCTACGAGCAGTACTTC.

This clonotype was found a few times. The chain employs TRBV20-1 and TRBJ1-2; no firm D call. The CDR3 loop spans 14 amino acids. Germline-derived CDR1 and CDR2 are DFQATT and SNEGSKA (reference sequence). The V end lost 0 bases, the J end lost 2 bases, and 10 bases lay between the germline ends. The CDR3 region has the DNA TGCAGTGCTAGAGACAGGCGTTACAACTATGGCTACACCTTC. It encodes CSARDRRYNYGYTF.

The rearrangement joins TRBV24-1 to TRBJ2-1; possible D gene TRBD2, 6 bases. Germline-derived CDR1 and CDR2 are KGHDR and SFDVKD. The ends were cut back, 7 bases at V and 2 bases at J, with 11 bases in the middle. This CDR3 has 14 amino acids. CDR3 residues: CATSQGGAYNEQFF. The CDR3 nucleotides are TGTGCCACCAGCCAGGGAGGCGCCTACAATGAGCAGTTCTTC.

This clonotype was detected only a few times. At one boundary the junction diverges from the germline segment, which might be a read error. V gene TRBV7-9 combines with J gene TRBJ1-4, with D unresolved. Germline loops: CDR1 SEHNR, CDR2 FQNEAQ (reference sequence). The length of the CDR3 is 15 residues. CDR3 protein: CASSSFALSHEKRFF. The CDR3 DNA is TGTGCCAGCAGCTCCTTCGCCCTGTCTCATGAAAAACGGTTTTTT.

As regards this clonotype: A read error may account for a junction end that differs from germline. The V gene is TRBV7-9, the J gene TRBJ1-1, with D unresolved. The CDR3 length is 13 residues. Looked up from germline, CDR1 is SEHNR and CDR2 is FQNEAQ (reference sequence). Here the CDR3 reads CASNLAYNTEAFF. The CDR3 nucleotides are TGTGCCAGCAACTTAGCGTACAACACTGAAGCTTTCTTT.

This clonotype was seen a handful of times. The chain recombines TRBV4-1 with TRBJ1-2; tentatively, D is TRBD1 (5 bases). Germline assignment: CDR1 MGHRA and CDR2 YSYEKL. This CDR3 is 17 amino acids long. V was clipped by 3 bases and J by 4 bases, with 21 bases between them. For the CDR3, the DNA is TGCGCCAGCAGCCAGAGGCCTCTGGGCAACGGGGGCTATGGCTACACCTTC. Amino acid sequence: CASSQRPLGNGGYGYTF.

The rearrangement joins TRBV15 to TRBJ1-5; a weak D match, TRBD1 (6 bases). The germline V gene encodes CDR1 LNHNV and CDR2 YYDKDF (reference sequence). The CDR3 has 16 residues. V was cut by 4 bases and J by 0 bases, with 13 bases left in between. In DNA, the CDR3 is TGTGCCACCAGCAAAAAGGACAGTCATAGCAATCAGCCCCAGCATTTT. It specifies CATSKKDSHSNQPQHF.

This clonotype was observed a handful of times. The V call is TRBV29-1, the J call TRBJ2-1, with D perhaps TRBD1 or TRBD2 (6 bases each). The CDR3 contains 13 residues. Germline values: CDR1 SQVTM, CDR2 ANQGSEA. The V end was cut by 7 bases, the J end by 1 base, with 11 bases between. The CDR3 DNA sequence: TGCAGCGCGCGGGACATGTCCTACAATGAGCAGTTCTTC. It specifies CSARDMSYNEQFF.

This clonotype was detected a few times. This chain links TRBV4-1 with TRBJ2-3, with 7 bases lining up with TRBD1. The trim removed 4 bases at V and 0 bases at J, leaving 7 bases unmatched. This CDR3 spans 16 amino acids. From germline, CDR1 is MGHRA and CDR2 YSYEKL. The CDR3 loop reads CASSLRWDSSTDTQYF. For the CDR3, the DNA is TGCGCCAGCAGCCTGAGGTGGGACAGCAGCACAGATACGCAGTATTTT.

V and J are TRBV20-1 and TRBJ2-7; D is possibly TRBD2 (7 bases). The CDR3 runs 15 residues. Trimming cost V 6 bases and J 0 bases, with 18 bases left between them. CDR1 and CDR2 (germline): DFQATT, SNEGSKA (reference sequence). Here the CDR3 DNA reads TGCAGTGCCCCCGCGGGGGCCGTTAGCTCCTACGAGCAGTACTTC. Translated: CSAPAGAVSSYEQYF.

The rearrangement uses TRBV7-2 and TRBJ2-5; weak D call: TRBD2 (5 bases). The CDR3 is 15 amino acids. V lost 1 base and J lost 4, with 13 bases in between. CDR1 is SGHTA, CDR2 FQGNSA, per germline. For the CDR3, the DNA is TGTGCCAGCAGCTTAGTGGTGGGAGCGGCAGAGACCCAGTACTTC. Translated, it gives CASSLVVGAAETQYF.

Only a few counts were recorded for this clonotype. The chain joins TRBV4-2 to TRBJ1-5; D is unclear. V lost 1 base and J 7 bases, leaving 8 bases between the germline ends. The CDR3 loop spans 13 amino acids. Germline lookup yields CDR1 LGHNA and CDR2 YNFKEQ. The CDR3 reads CASSQGRQQPQHF. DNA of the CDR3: TGTGCCAGCAGCCAAGGACGGCAGCAGCCCCAGCATTTT.

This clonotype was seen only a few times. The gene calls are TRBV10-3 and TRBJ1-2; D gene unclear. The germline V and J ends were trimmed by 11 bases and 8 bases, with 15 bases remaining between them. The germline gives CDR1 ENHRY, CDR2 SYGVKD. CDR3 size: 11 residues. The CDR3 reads CASNSAGGYTF. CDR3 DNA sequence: TGTGCCTCCAACTCCGCGGGCGGCTACACCTTC.

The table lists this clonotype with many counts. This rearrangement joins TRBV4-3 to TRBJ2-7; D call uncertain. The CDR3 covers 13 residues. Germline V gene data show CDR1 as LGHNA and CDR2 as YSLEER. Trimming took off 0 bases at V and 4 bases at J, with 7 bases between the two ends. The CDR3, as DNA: TGCGCCAGCAGCCAAGACACCAAGTACGAGCAGTACTTC. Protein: CASSQDTKYEQYF.

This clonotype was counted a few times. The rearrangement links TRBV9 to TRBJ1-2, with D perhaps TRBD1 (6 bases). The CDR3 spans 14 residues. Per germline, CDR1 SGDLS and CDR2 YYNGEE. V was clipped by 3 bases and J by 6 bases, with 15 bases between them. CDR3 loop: CASSGTPTGHGYTF. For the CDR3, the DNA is TGTGCCAGCAGCGGTACCCCTACAGGGCATGGCTACACCTTC.

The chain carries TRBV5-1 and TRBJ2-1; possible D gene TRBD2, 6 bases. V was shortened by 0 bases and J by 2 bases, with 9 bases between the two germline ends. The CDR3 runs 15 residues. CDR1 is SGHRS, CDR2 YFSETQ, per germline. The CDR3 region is CASSLEGLTYNEQFF. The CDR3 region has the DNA TGCGCCAGCAGCTTGGAGGGACTCACCTACAATGAGCAGTTCTTC.

The CDR3 DNA reads as TGTGCCAGCAGCGTAGGCCGGAACGAAGTGCAGTACTTC. Its protein is CASSVGRNEVQYF. The chain combines TRBV9 with TRBJ2-7; no clear D gene. CDR1 is SGDLS and CDR2 is YYNGEE in the germline V gene. This CDR3 is 13 amino acids long. Trimming cost V 0 bases and J 9 bases, with 13 bases left between them.

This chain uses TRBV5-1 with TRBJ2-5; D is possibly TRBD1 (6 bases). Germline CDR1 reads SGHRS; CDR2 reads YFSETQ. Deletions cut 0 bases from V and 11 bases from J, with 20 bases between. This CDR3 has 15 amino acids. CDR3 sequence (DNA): TGCGCCAGCAGCTTGGAAGGGACACTATCCCATGAGCAGTACTTC. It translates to CASSLEGTLSHEQYF.

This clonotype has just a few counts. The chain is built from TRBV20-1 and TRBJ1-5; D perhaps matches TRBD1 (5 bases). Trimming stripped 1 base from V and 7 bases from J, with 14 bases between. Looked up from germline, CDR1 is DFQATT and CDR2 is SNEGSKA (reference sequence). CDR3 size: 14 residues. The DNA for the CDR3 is TGCAGTGCTAGAGGGGCAGGGTTCTGGCAGCCCCAGCATTTT. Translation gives CSARGAGFWQPQHF.

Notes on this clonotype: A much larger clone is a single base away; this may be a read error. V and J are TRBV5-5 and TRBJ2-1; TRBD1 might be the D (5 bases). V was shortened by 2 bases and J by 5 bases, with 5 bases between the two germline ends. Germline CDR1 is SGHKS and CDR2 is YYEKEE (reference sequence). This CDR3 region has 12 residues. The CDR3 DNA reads TGTGCCAGCAGCTTCAGGGACAATGAGCAGTTCTTC. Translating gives CASSFRDNEQFF.

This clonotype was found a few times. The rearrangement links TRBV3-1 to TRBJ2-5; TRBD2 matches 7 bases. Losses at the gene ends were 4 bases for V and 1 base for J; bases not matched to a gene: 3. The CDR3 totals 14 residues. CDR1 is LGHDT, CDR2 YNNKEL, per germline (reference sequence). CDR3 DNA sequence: TGTGCCAGCAGCCGGCGGGGGACCCAAGAGACCCAGTACTTC. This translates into CASSRRGTQETQYF.